A single TCR beta chain is shown here with its context. The junction departs from germline at one end; a sequencing error may be responsible. This sample was taken from a study of T cell changes during pregnancy in multiple sclerosis. Data came from immunoSEQ multiplex PCR; TCRdb stores just in-frame clones and leaves some out. There are 60,000 to 65,000 clones in the sample; roughly 92% occur only once, and more than 1.3% lies in the top ten. CDR1 and CDR2 (germline): MGHDK, SYGVNS. This CDR3 comprises 15 residues. This TCR came from a female donor with multiple sclerosis, enrolled in a pregnancy study. The source material was peripheral blood, sampled in the second trimester of pregnancy. The rearrangement joins TRBV25-1 to TRBJ1-2; D may be TRBD1 (5 bases). The CDR3 region is CASSRTGGLNHGYTF. CDR3 in DNA: TGTGCCAGCAGCCGGACGGGGGGACTTAACCATGGCTACACCTTC.